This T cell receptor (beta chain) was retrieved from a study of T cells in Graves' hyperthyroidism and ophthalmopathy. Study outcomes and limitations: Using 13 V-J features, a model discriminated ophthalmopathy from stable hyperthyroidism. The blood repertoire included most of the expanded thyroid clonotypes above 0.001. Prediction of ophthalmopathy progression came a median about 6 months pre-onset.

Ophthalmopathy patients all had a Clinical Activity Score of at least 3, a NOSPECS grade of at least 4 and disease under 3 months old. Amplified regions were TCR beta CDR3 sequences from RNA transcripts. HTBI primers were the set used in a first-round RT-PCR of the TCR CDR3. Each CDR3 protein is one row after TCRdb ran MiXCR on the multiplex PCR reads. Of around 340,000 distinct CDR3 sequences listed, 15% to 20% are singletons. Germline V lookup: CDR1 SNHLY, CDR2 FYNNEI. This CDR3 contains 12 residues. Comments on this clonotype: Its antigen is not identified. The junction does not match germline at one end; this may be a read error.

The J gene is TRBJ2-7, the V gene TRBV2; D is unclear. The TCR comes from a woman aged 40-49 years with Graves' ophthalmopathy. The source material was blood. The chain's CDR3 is CASRLVAYEQYF. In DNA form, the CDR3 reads TGTGCCAGCAGGCTTGTGGCCTATGAGCAGTACTTC.